One and the same sample provided the 32 T cell receptor beta chains below, sequenced in a study of cytomegalovirus exposure and HLA in healthy donors. Sequencing was performed with immunoSEQ multiplex PCR; in TCRdb, only in-frame clones are kept and a portion is missing. This repertoire shows 150,000 to 200,000 clones, roughly nine tenths found once; its top ten account for roughly 6%. Sequencing was done on a sample of PBMCs. Receptors originate from a woman aged 25-40 years in good health and CMV-seronegative.

V and J are TRBV28 and TRBJ2-1, with 7 bases lining up with TRBD1. CDR3 length: 15 amino acids. V trimming: 5 bases; J trimming: 6 bases; junction bases outside the gene matches: 10. The germline CDR1 and CDR2 sequences are MDHEN and SYDVKM. The CDR3 bases are TGTGCCAGCAGTCGAGACAGGGAAGGGCCCAATGAGCAGTTCTTC. Its protein is CASSRDREGPNEQFF.

The rearrangement joins TRBV7-2 to TRBJ1-2; D is undetermined. CDR3 length equals 13 residues. The V end lost 5 bases, the J end lost 5 bases, and 12 bases lay between the germline ends. Germline assignment: CDR1 SGHTA and CDR2 FQGNSA. The DNA for the CDR3 is TGTGCCAGCAGCCCGCCGGATAGGTATGGCTACACCTTC. This codes for CASSPPDRYGYTF. The complete variable domain, with remaining parts taken from reference TRBV7-2 and TRBJ1-2, reads GAGVSQSPSNKVTEKGKDVELRCDPISGHTALYWYRQSLGQGLEFLIYFQGNSAPDKSGLPSDRFSAERTGGSVSTLTIQRTQQEDSAVYLCASSPPDRYGYTFGSGTRLTVV.

This clone was detected once. The gene calls are TRBV7-8 and TRBJ2-3, with 9 bases identical to TRBD1. The germline CDR1 and CDR2 sequences are SGHVS and FQNEAQ. V lost 3 bases to trimming and J lost 2 bases; unmatched junction nucleotides: 6. The CDR3 loop spans 16 amino acids. The CDR3 nucleotides read TGTGCCAGCAGCTTCCCCGGGACAGGGTACACAGATACGCAGTATTTT. The encoded protein is CASSFPGTGYTDTQYF.

CDR3 sequence: CASSAAAGSPYEQYF. Written as DNA, the CDR3 is TGTGCCAGCAGCGCCGCCGCAGGGTCACCCTACGAGCAGTACTTC. The gene calls are TRBV9 and TRBJ2-7; TRBD1 might be the D (5 bases). The germline gives CDR1 SGDLS, CDR2 YYNGEE. The CDR3 has 15 residues. With 3 bases removed from V and 2 bases from J, the gap between germline ends came to 15 bases.

The chain recombines TRBV28 with TRBJ2-3; TRBD1 is a possible D gene (6 bases). V lost 4 bases, J lost 4 bases, and 15 bases lay in between. The CDR3 has 15 residues. Germline CDR1 and CDR2: MDHEN and SYDVKM. The CDR3 spells CASSWDTQAADTQYF. The CDR3 bases are TGTGCCAGCAGTTGGGACACCCAAGCGGCAGATACGCAGTATTTT.

This clone was detected only once. The V call is TRBV7-2, the J call TRBJ1-1, with 7 bases fitting TRBD1. The CDR3 length is 15 residues. Germline V CDR1 and CDR2: SGHTA, FQGNSA. Trimming cost V 2 bases and J 2 bases; bases outside gene matches: 5. The CDR3 coding sequence is TGTGCCAGCAGCTTATCAAGACAGGGTAACACTGAAGCTTTCTTT. Its translation: CASSLSRQGNTEAFF. Full variable domain (missing parts from reference TRBV7-2 and TRBJ1-1): GAGVSQSPSNKVTEKGKDVELRCDPISGHTALYWYRQSLGQGLEFLIYFQGNSAPDKSGLPSDRFSAERTGGSVSTLTIQRTQQEDSAVYLCASSLSRQGNTEAFFGQGTRLTVV.

This chain connects TRBV7-9 to TRBJ1-6, with 9 nucleotides matching TRBD1. The V segment lost 5 bases and the J segment 8 bases; nucleotides outside the gene matches: 10. This CDR3 has 16 amino acids. The germline gives CDR1 SEHNR, CDR2 FQNEAQ (reference sequence). Here the CDR3 DNA reads TGTGCCAGCAGCCTCCAACCGGGACAGGGTTATTCACCCCTCCACTTT. Its translation: CASSLQPGQGYSPLHF.

The chain has TRBV28 and TRBJ2-7, with D unclear. V lost 3 bases, J lost 4 bases, and 10 bases lay in between. The V gene's germline CDR1 is MDHEN and CDR2 SYDVKM. The CDR3 consists of 13 residues. This CDR3 is CASSLGGFYEQYF. DNA of the CDR3: TGTGCCAGCAGTTTGGGCGGCTTTTACGAGCAGTACTTC.

The CDR3 coding sequence is TGTGCCAGCAGCCGGAAGACTCAAACTAATGAAAAACTGTTTTTT. Residues: CASSRKTQTNEKLFF. The chain combines TRBV5-6 with TRBJ1-4; D is unresolved. The CDR3 loop spans 15 amino acids. Germline V CDR1 and CDR2: SGHDT, YYEEEE. Trimming removed 4 bases from V and 1 base from J, with 11 bases in between.

The chain links TRBV5-1 to TRBJ1-4; 9 bases map to TRBD1. The CDR3 sequence is 15 residues long. Unmatched junction bases numbered 5, after V lost 0 bases and J lost 8 bases. Germline V lookup: CDR1 SGHRS, CDR2 YFSETQ. The CDR3 nucleotides read TGCGCCAGCAGCTTGGGTGGGACAGGGAGCGAAAAACTGTTTTTT. It codes for CASSLGGTGSEKLFF.

The chain is built from TRBV2 and TRBJ2-5, with D possibly being TRBD1 or TRBD2 (5 bases each). Germline CDR1 is SNHLY and CDR2 is FYNNEI. The germline V and J ends were trimmed by 8 bases and 0 bases, with 16 bases remaining between them. The CDR3 is made up of 15 amino acids. CDR3 amino acids: CASQKSGTYQETQYF. The CDR3 region has the DNA TGTGCCAGCCAAAAATCCGGGACGTACCAAGAGACCCAGTACTTC.

V is TRBV5-1 and J is TRBJ1-2; tentative D call: TRBD1 (6 bases). V shed 0 bases and J shed 8 bases, with 17 bases lying between them. CDR1 is SGHRS, CDR2 YFSETQ, per germline. The CDR3 contains 15 residues. CDR3 nucleotides: TGCGCCAGCAGCTTGGGGACAGCGACCTGGGTGGGCTACACCTTC. Translation: CASSLGTATWVGYTF.

V is TRBV5-1 and J is TRBJ2-2; 7 bases are shared with TRBD2. The CDR3 has 17 residues. V lost 3 bases to trimming and J lost 2 bases; unmatched junction nucleotides: 10. Germline CDR1 SGHRS, CDR2 YFSETQ. The CDR3 DNA follows: TGCGCCAGCAGCTGGGGATATCGCGGGAGTAACACCGGGGAGCTGTTTTTT. It codes for CASSWGYRGSNTGELFF.

The genes are TRBV29-1 and TRBJ1-5, with no clear D. Trimming took off 6 bases at V and 2 bases at J, with 8 bases between the two ends. The CDR3 has 12 residues. Germline values: CDR1 SQVTM, CDR2 ANQGSEA. The CDR3 spells CSVGSGNQPQHF. The CDR3 DNA sequence: TGCAGCGTGGGTTCGGGCAATCAGCCCCAGCATTTT. The variable domain in full, completed from reference TRBV29-1 and TRBJ1-5, reads SAVISQKPSRDICQRGTSLTIQCQVDSQVTMMFWYRQQPGQSLTLIATANQGSEATYESGFVIDKFPISRPNLTFSTLTVSNMSPEDSSIYLCSVGSGNQPQHFGDGTRLSIL.

This chain uses TRBV4-3 with TRBJ2-1; TRBD2 matches 10 bases. The CDR3 contains 20 residues. V was clipped by 0 bases and J by 4 bases; unmatched bases: 15. Looked up from germline, CDR1 is LGHNA and CDR2 is YSLEER. CDR3 in amino acids: CASSQDWASGGRPGYNEQFF. CDR3 nucleotide sequence: TGCGCCAGCAGCCAAGACTGGGCTAGCGGGGGTCGGCCGGGATACAATGAGCAGTTCTTC.

This clone has just one count. The CDR3 spells CASSWKREAFYEQYF. As DNA, the CDR3 is TGTGCCAGCAGCTGGAAGCGGGAGGCCTTCTACGAGCAGTACTTC. The chain employs TRBV5-4 and TRBJ2-7, with 9 bases aligning to TRBD2. Germline lookup yields CDR1 SGHNT and CDR2 YYREEE (reference sequence). This CDR3 comprises 15 residues. V lost 3 bases, J lost 3 bases, and 7 bases stayed unmatched.

The chain joins TRBV7-9 to TRBJ2-5, with D perhaps TRBD1 (6 bases). Germline V gene data show CDR1 as SEHNR and CDR2 as FQNEAQ (reference sequence). This CDR3 comprises 17 residues. Trimming removed 0 bases from V and 1 base from J, with 15 bases in between. The CDR3 here is CASSLAFQGRSQETQYF. CDR3 bases: TGTGCCAGCAGCTTAGCATTTCAGGGGCGCTCCCAAGAGACCCAGTACTTC. The full variable domain, rest sourced from reference TRBV7-9 and TRBJ2-5, is DTGVSQNPRHKITKRGQNVTFRCDPISEHNRLYWYRQTLGQGPEFLTYFQNEAQLEKSRLLSDRFSAERPKGSFSTLEIQRTEQGDSAMYLCASSLAFQGRSQETQYFGPGTRLLVL.

This clone was seen a handful of times. The J gene is TRBJ1-1, the V gene TRBV2; D is ambiguous. CDR3 length: 13 residues. The germline CDR1 and CDR2 sequences are SNHLY and FYNNEI. Trimming cost V 7 bases and J 0 bases, with 9 bases left between them. CDR3 coding DNA: TGTGCCAGCACGCGTGGGATGAACACTGAAGCTTTCTTT. It codes for CASTRGMNTEAFF.

The V and J genes are TRBV5-1 and TRBJ2-5; 8 bases align to TRBD1. Trimming removed 3 bases from V and 5 bases from J; junction bases left unmatched: 9. Germline CDR1 is SGHRS and CDR2 is YFSETQ. CDR3 size: 15 residues. The CDR3 sequence is CASSSDRVTGETQYF. CDR3 DNA sequence: TGCGCCAGCAGCTCGGACAGGGTGACGGGGGAGACCCAGTACTTC. Full variable domain (rest looked up from reference TRBV5-1 and TRBJ2-5): KAGVTQTPRYLIKTRGQQVTLSCSPISGHRSVSWYQQTPGQGLQFLFEYFSETQRNKGNFPGRFSGRQFSNSRSEMNVSTLELGDSALYLCASSSDRVTGETQYFGPGTRLLVL.

This clone was counted only a few times. This rearrangement joins TRBV10-3 to TRBJ1-2, with a tentative D call TRBD1 (6 bases). Per germline, CDR1 ENHRY and CDR2 SYGVKD. V shed 4 bases and J shed 4 bases, with 25 bases lying between them. This CDR3 has 18 amino acids. The CDR3 is CAISGRRRPTGIGYGYTF. The CDR3 DNA follows: TGTGCCATCAGTGGACGCAGACGACCTACAGGGATCGGCTATGGCTACACCTTC.

The rearrangement joins TRBV11-3 to TRBJ2-7; 9 nucleotides match TRBD1. The germline CDR1 and CDR2 sequences are SGHNT and YENEEA. J gave up 2 bases and V 1 base, and 3 bases lay outside the gene matches. There are 15 residues in the CDR3. The CDR3 reads CASSLAGQGTYEQYF. In DNA, the CDR3 is TGTGCCAGCAGCTTAGCAGGACAGGGGACCTACGAGCAGTACTTC.

This chain joins TRBV6-4 and TRBJ2-3; 7 bases agree with TRBD1. CDR1 is MRHNA, CDR2 SNTAGT, per germline. V gave up 3 bases and J gave up 4 bases; unmatched junction bases: 7. The CDR3 consists of 15 residues. CDR3 protein: CASSESVGGADTQYF. The CDR3 DNA reads as TGTGCCAGCAGTGAATCGGTAGGGGGCGCAGATACGCAGTATTTT.

The chain recombines TRBV18 with TRBJ1-1; D unclear. Trimming took off 2 bases at V and 5 bases at J, with 9 bases between the two ends. The CDR3 is 13 amino acids. From germline, CDR1 is KGHSH and CDR2 LQKENI. CDR3 coding DNA: TGTGCCAGCTCACCAACAGTAGGAACTGAAGCTTTCTTT. Translated: CASSPTVGTEAFF.

This clone occurred once. The chain has TRBV5-1 and TRBJ1-4, with D uncertain. V lost 1 base and J 3 bases, leaving 10 bases between the germline ends. Germline-derived CDR1 and CDR2 are SGHRS and YFSETQ. The CDR3 consists of 15 residues. The CDR3 loop is CASSLRGIANEKLFF. CDR3 bases: TGCGCCAGCAGCTTGCGAGGGATCGCTAATGAAAAACTGTTTTTT.

The CDR3 bases are TGTGCCAGCAGCTTAGCAGCTTCCTACGAGCAGTACTTC. This encodes CASSLAASYEQYF. The rearrangement uses TRBV7-9 and TRBJ2-7; D gene ambiguous. In germline, CDR1 is SEHNR, CDR2 FQNEAQ (reference sequence). Trimming took off 0 bases at V and 1 base at J, with 4 bases between the two ends. This CDR3 has 13 amino acids.

Many counts were recorded for this clone. The chain employs TRBV28 and TRBJ1-6, with D unclear. The CDR3 is made up of 13 amino acids. Trimming pared 5 bases from V and 5 bases from J, leaving 7 bases between. Looked up from germline, CDR1 is MDHEN and CDR2 is SYDVKM. CDR3 DNA sequence: TGTGCCAGCAGTCCGACTCATAATTCACCCCTCCACTTT. Its translation: CASSPTHNSPLHF.

The rearrangement joins TRBV5-1 to TRBJ2-7; TRBD1 matches 8 bases. The germline CDR1 and CDR2 sequences are SGHRS and YFSETQ. The CDR3 sequence is 16 residues long. V was pared by 4 bases and J by 5 bases, with 14 bases of the junction left unmatched. The CDR3 DNA follows: TGCGCCAGCAGCCCGTTAACAGGGGGTAGTGTTAACGAGCAGTACTTC. Translated, it gives CASSPLTGGSVNEQYF.

This chain uses TRBV18 with TRBJ1-2; D is uncertain. Trimming left V 2 bases short and J 2 bases short, with 9 bases between. Germline V gene sequence: CDR1 KGHSH, CDR2 LQKENI. CDR3 length: 14 amino acids. In DNA, the CDR3 is TGTGCCAGCTCACCAGTGGAACAGAACTATGGCTACACCTTC. It yields the protein CASSPVEQNYGYTF.

This clone appeared once. This rearrangement joins TRBV12-5 to TRBJ2-2, with D possibly TRBD2 on 6 matching bases. Trimming stripped 7 bases from V and 3 bases from J, with 15 bases between. The CDR3 loop spans 15 amino acids. Per the germline V gene, CDR1 is LGHNT and CDR2 is FRNRAP. CDR3: CASVPGDSHTGELFF. The CDR3 DNA follows: TGTGCTAGTGTCCCTGGGGACTCTCACACCGGGGAGCTGTTTTTT.

This sequence joins TRBV6-4 and TRBJ1-4, with no clear D. Trimming removed 6 bases from V and 0 bases from J, with 5 bases in between. The CDR3 is made up of 13 amino acids. Germline CDR1 and CDR2: MRHNA and SNTAGT. The CDR3 protein is CASSRPTNEKLFF. CDR3 bases: TGTGCCAGCAGCCGGCCAACTAATGAAAAACTGTTTTTT.

The genes are TRBV27 and TRBJ2-6; D not certain. CDR1 and CDR2 from the germline V gene are MNHEY and SMNVEV (reference sequence). This CDR3 contains 16 residues. V was cut by 4 bases and J by 2 bases, with 12 bases left in between. The CDR3 reads CASSSQLWAGANVLTF. CDR3 nucleotide sequence: TGTGCCAGCAGTTCCCAGTTGTGGGCTGGGGCCAACGTCCTGACTTTC.

This chain connects TRBV9 to TRBJ2-5; D is unresolved. V gave up 3 bases and J gave up 5 bases, with 11 bases separating them. CDR1 SGDLS and CDR2 YYNGEE come from the germline V gene. The CDR3 length is 13 residues. The CDR3 coding sequence is TGTGCCAGCAGCGCAGTGGCCGCGGAGACCCAGTACTTC. Amino acid sequence: CASSAVAAETQYF.